One and the same sample provided the 22 T cell receptor beta chains below, sequenced in a study of blood T cell repertoires in COVID-19. Measured with immunoSEQ multiplex PCR; TCRdb has only the in-frame clones, and not every one. The sample contains roughly 60,000 clones, almost 85% of which appear only once. The specimen was peripheral blood. These receptors were obtained from a man aged 55-75 years with acute or convalescent COVID-19.

The V call is TRBV2, the J call TRBJ1-2; maybe TRBD1 (5 bases). CDR1 is SNHLY, CDR2 FYNNEI, per germline. This CDR3 spans 14 amino acids. Between the trimmed V and J ends, which lost 8 bases and 2 bases, there was a span of 15 bases. CDR3 nucleotide sequence: TGTGCCAGCGAGCAGTGGGCAGGGAACTATGGCTACACCTTC. Its translation is CASEQWAGNYGYTF.

CDR3 sequence (DNA): TGTGCCAGCAGCCAAGAGGGACTCAGCTCCTACGAGCAGTACTTC. It translates to CASSQEGLSSYEQYF. The chain uses TRBV4-2 and TRBJ2-7; tentatively, D is TRBD2 (6 bases). The CDR3 totals 15 residues. Germline CDR1 and CDR2: LGHNA and YNFKEQ. Trimming took off 0 bases at V and 0 bases at J, with 9 bases between the two ends.

A note on this clone: One junction end does not reproduce the germline sequence, and a read error may be involved. This chain connects TRBV5-1 to TRBJ1-2, with 9 bases lining up with TRBD1. Germline CDR1 reads SGHRS; CDR2 reads YFSETQ. The length of the CDR3 is 12 residues. CDR3 nucleotide sequence: TGCGCCAGCAGCTTGACAGGGGGCATTCACTCCTTC. Translated, it gives CASSLTGGIHSF.

Only a few counts were recorded for this clone. CDR3 sequence (DNA): TGTGCCAGCAGCCCACTGAGGTCTTCGTATAATTCACCCCTCCACTTT. Translation: CASSPLRSSYNSPLHF. V usage is TRBV11-2 and J usage is TRBJ1-6; D remains ambiguous. Germline V lookup: CDR1 SGHAT, CDR2 FQNNGV. V was clipped by 5 bases and J by 4 bases, with 15 bases between them. There are 16 residues in the CDR3. Based on the CDR3 plus reference TRBV11-2 and TRBJ1-6, the full variable domain is EAGVAQSPRYKIIEKRQSVAFWCNPISGHATLYWYQQILGQGPKLLIQFQNNGVVDDSQLPKDRFSAERLKGVDSTLKIQPAKLEDSAVYLCASSPLRSSYNSPLHFGNGTRLTVT.

CDR3 coding DNA: TGTGCCAGCAGTGTTGGAGTAACTAGCGGGGGGACGAAGTTCTTC. Amino acids: CASSVGVTSGGTKFF. The V and J genes are TRBV2 and TRBJ2-1, with 12 bases aligning to TRBD2. This CDR3 contains 15 residues. CDR1 and CDR2 (germline): SNHLY, FYNNEI. The V segment lost 4 bases and the J segment 14 bases; nucleotides outside the gene matches: 12.

The chain joins TRBV6-5 to TRBJ1-2; D not resolved. The CDR3 is 13 amino acids. Trimming removed 2 bases from V and 6 bases from J, with 10 bases in between. Germline CDR1 MNHEY, CDR2 SVGAGI. The CDR3 nucleotides read TGTGCCAGCAGTTACGCCCCCCGGGATGGCTACACCTTC. Amino acids: CASSYAPRDGYTF.

The chain uses TRBV10-3 and TRBJ1-2, with D perhaps TRBD1 (5 bases). CDR1 ENHRY and CDR2 SYGVKD come from the germline V gene. The CDR3 totals 12 residues. Deletions cut 2 bases from V and 8 bases from J, with 9 bases between. The CDR3: CAISEDDRGYTF. The CDR3 DNA reads as TGTGCCATCAGTGAGGACGACAGAGGCTACACCTTC.

J is TRBJ2-5 and V is TRBV5-1, with 10 bases fitting TRBD2. V trimming: 3 bases; J trimming: 2 bases; junction bases outside the gene matches: 7. The germline V gene has CDR1 SGHRS and CDR2 YFSETQ. The CDR3 is made up of 16 amino acids. The CDR3: CASSWALTSGQETQYF. In nucleotides, the CDR3 is TGCGCCAGCAGCTGGGCCCTGACTAGCGGGCAAGAGACCCAGTACTTC.

The gene calls are TRBV6-5 and TRBJ1-2; D is uncertain. CDR3 length equals 12 residues. Germline V gene sequence: CDR1 MNHEY, CDR2 SVGAGI. Between the trimmed V and J ends, which lost 10 bases and 5 bases, there was a span of 14 bases. The CDR3 nucleotides are TGTGCCACCCAGAGGGCCCCTTATGGCTACACCTTC. Its translation: CATQRAPYGYTF.

The V call is TRBV27, the J call TRBJ1-1, with D maybe TRBD1 (5 bases). Between the trimmed V and J ends, which lost 2 bases and 3 bases, there was a span of 10 bases. From germline, CDR1 is MNHEY and CDR2 SMNVEV (reference sequence). The CDR3 covers 14 residues. CDR3: CASSLGQGYTEAFF. CDR3 sequence (DNA): TGTGCCAGCAGTTTAGGGCAGGGATACACTGAAGCTTTCTTT.

The chain has TRBV12-3 or TRBV12-4 and TRBJ1-2; 7 bases align to TRBD1. The CDR3 length is 12 residues. Germline trimming cut 6 bases from V and 8 bases from J; bases unmatched to any gene: 6. The CDR3 DNA sequence: TGTGCCAGCAGCTTCGACAGGGAGGGCTACACCTTC. Translated: CASSFDREGYTF.

This chain joins TRBV4-1 and TRBJ2-7; unclear D gene. Trimming removed 4 bases at V and 2 bases at J, with 18 bases between. The V gene's germline CDR1 is MGHRA and CDR2 YSYEKL. CDR3 length: 16 amino acids. DNA for the CDR3: TGCGCCAGCAGCCCCCGGGTGGATCACTATCCCTACGAGCAGTACTTC. This encodes CASSPRVDHYPYEQYF.

Comment on this clone: The sample holds other DNA sequences that translate to the same CDR3. The chain joins TRBV18 to TRBJ2-4, with a tentative D call TRBD2 (6 bases). The CDR3 is 16 residues long. Between the trimmed V and J ends, which lost 0 bases and 1 base, there was a span of 10 bases. From germline, CDR1 is KGHSH and CDR2 LQKENI. As DNA, the CDR3 is TGTGCCAGCTCACCACCCGGGGGTTTGGCCAAAAACATTCAGTACTTC. Its translation is CASSPPGGLAKNIQYF.

The chain links TRBV13 to TRBJ2-7; 9 bases line up with TRBD1. This CDR3 is 14 amino acids long. Germline V gives CDR1 PRHDT, CDR2 FYEKMQ (reference sequence). V lost 5 bases to trimming and J lost 7 bases; unmatched junction nucleotides: 9. CDR3 nucleotide sequence: TGTGCCAGCAGCGCGGGACAGGGAGGAGGGGAGCAGTACTTC. Translated, it gives CASSAGQGGGEQYF.

CDR3 loop: CASSQDPGRLDSPLHF. CDR3 bases: TGTGCCAGCAGCCAAGACCCGGGAAGGCTAGATTCACCCCTCCACTTT. The rearrangement joins TRBV4-2 to TRBJ1-6; D is ambiguous. CDR1 LGHNA and CDR2 YNFKEQ come from the germline V gene. V gave up 0 bases and J gave up 8 bases, with 14 bases separating them. The CDR3 runs 16 residues.

The CDR3 is CASSSGTASYEQYF. The CDR3 nucleotides are TGTGCCAGCAGCTCCGGGACAGCCTCCTACGAGCAGTACTTC. The chain employs TRBV13 and TRBJ2-7; 7 bases match TRBD1. There are 14 residues in the CDR3. Germline CDR1 and CDR2: PRHDT and FYEKMQ (reference sequence). V gave up 4 bases and J gave up 0 bases; unmatched junction bases: 3.

The V and J genes are TRBV2 and TRBJ2-5; D unclear. The V end was cut by 3 bases, the J end by 5 bases, with 10 bases between. The CDR3 has 13 amino acids. Germline CDR1 is SNHLY and CDR2 is FYNNEI. CDR3 nucleotides: TGTGCCAGCAGTGACGGAGTCGGGGAGACCCAGTACTTC. It encodes CASSDGVGETQYF.

This clone was observed a single time. The chain recombines TRBV5-1 with TRBJ2-3, with unresolved D. The CDR3 is 14 amino acids. Trimming removed 4 bases at V and 2 bases at J, with 11 bases between. Germline V gives CDR1 SGHRS, CDR2 YFSETQ. The CDR3 region is CASSLPLVTDTQYF. CDR3 sequence (DNA): TGCGCCAGCAGCCTACCATTGGTCACAGATACGCAGTATTTT.

This clone was counted only a few times. The chain links TRBV24-1 to TRBJ2-5; TRBD2 agrees at 7 bases. The CDR3 sequence is 15 residues long. Trimming took 4 bases from V and 5 from J; bases not matched to a gene: 9. Germline V gene data show CDR1 as KGHDR and CDR2 as SFDVKD. The CDR3 sequence: CATSDPGLEAETQYF. In nucleotides, the CDR3 is TGTGCCACCAGTGACCCTGGACTAGAGGCGGAGACCCAGTACTTC.

This sequence joins TRBV5-4 and TRBJ2-3, with 13 positions matching TRBD2. The CDR3 has 16 amino acids. The J segment lost 7 bases and the V segment lost 3 bases, leaving 8 bases of the junction unmatched. CDR1 is SGHNT and CDR2 is YYREEE in the germline V gene (reference sequence). The CDR3 spells CASSSELAGGLNTQYF. The CDR3 coding sequence is TGTGCCAGCAGCTCCGAACTAGCGGGGGGGCTGAATACGCAGTATTTT.

This chain uses TRBV30 with TRBJ1-4; D not certain. V lost 0 bases, J lost 5 bases, and 10 bases lay in between. From germline, CDR1 is GTSNPN and CDR2 SVGIG (reference sequence). The CDR3 totals 14 residues. In DNA, the CDR3 is TGTGCCTGGAGTGTGGGTCAGAGGAATGAAAAACTGTTTTTT. Translation gives CAWSVGQRNEKLFF.

The chain uses TRBV18 and TRBJ1-1; TRBD1 matches at 7 bases. The CDR3 consists of 15 residues. Per germline, CDR1 KGHSH and CDR2 LQKENI. After removal of 6 bases from V and 0 bases from J, the junction contained 7 bases not matched to a gene. The DNA for the CDR3 is TGTGCCAGCTCGGGACCGGGACAGTTGAACACTGAAGCTTTCTTT. Encoded protein: CASSGPGQLNTEAFF.